A selection of T cell receptor beta chains follows, all from one sample in a study of T cells in Graves' hyperthyroidism and ophthalmopathy. TCRdb re-derived calls from the multiplex PCR reads in MiXCR, one entry per CDR3 protein. The data hold hundreds of thousands of distinct CDR3 sequences, with 17% observed a single time. Sequenced input: blood. The source is a woman aged 55-70 years with Graves' ophthalmopathy. Each CDR3 is given with its conserved first and last residue. A D gene is named only where the DNA matches it firmly. The size field is filled for only some rows; it gives once, few, many or a size class.

len | d_gene | j_gene | abundance | v_gene | CDR3aa | CDR3nt
15 | . | TRBJ1-1 | many | TRBV2 | CASSDLGTVSIGAFF | TGTGCCAGCAGTGATCTGGGTACAGTGTCGATTGGAGCTTTCTTT
13 | . | TRBJ1-5 | many | TRBV2 | CASSEGSTQPQHF | TGTGCCAGCAGTGAGGGTAGTACTCAGCCCCAGCATTTT
15 | . | TRBJ1-3 | few | TRBV5-1 | CASSLWGAGGNTIYF | TGCGCCAGCAGCTTGTGGGGGGCTGGTGGAAACACCATATATTTT
14 | . | TRBJ2-5 | many | TRBV20-1 | CSANQGGVQETQYF | TGCAGTGCCAACCAAGGCGGAGTACAAGAGACCCAGTACTTC
15 | . | TRBJ2-3 | few | TRBV18 | CASSPPGGGTDTQYF | TGTGCCAGCTCACCCCCAGGGGGGGGCACAGATACGCAGTATTTT
13 | . | TRBJ2-1 | many | TRBV29-1 | CSAGPSGYNEQFF | TGCAGCGCGGGGCCGAGCGGATACAATGAGCAGTTCTTC
23 | . | TRBJ1-1 | many | TRBV13 | CASSLRGWRNRMRGDFVNTEAFF | TGTGCCAGCAGCTTAAGGGGTTGGAGGAATAGGATGCGTGGAGATTTTGTGAACACTGAAGCTTTCTTT
13 | . | TRBJ1-2 | many | TRBV18 | CASSPGPPYGYTF | TGTGCCAGCTCACCAGGGCCTCCCTATGGCTACACCTTC
12 | . | TRBJ2-5 | . | TRBV18 | CASSPQRGTQYF | TGTGCCAGCTCACCCCAGAGGGGGACCCAGTACTTC
16 | TRBD2 | TRBJ2-1 | many | TRBV29-1 | CSVLLAGGASYNEQFF | TGCAGCGTTCTACTAGCGGGAGGGGCGTCCTACAATGAGCAGTTCTTC
14 | . | TRBJ1-5 | many | TRBV10-2 | CASSVGGSNQPQHF | TGCGCCAGCAGTGTGGGGGGTAGCAATCAGCCCCAGCATTTT
18 | TRBD1 | TRBJ2-7 | . | TRBV4-2 | CASSHPMIRDRGHYEQYF | TGTGCCAGCAGCCATCCAATGATCCGGGACAGGGGGCACTACGAGCAGTACTTC
12 | . | TRBJ1-1 | many | TRBV27 | CASSTRQAEAFF | TGTGCCAGCAGTACTAGACAGGCTGAAGCTTTCTTT
14 | . | TRBJ1-2 | many | TRBV5-1 | CASSLGASNYGYTF | TGCGCCAGCAGCTTGGGGGCCTCCAACTATGGCTACACCTTC
16 | . | TRBJ1-2 | . | TRBV3-1 | CASSRDPGRMFYGYTF | TGTGCCAGCAGCCGTGACCCGGGACGGATGTTCTATGGCTACACCTTC
14 | . | TRBJ1-6 | . | TRBV4-3 | CASSQVVTRSPLHF | TGCGCCAGCAGCCAAGTTGTCACCAGGTCACCCCTCCACTTT
12 | . | TRBJ1-4 | many | TRBV11-2 | CASSFEQEKLFF | TGTGCCAGCAGCTTCGAACAAGAAAAACTGTTTTTT
18 | TRBD1 | TRBJ2-7 | many | TRBV7-9 | CASSSIGTATSLPYEQYF | TGTGCCAGCAGCTCGATTGGGACAGCCACTTCCCTCCCCTACGAGCAGTACTTC
16 | TRBD2 | TRBJ2-1 | . | TRBV24-1 | CATSDWTSGTYNEQFF | TGTGCCACCAGTGACTGGACTAGCGGGACCTACAATGAGCAGTTCTTC
15 | TRBD2 | TRBJ2-1 | . | TRBV3-1 | CASRIAGGSYNEQFF | TGTGCCAGCAGGATAGCGGGAGGCTCCTACAATGAGCAGTTCTTC
15 | . | TRBJ2-5 | . | TRBV5-1 | CASSTAPAGQETQYF | TGTGCCAGCAGCACTGCTCCAGCGGGCCAAGAGACCCAGTACTTC
14 | . | TRBJ2-7 | many | TRBV7-2 | CASGNQGDSYEQYF | TGTGCCAGCGGAAACCAGGGTGATTCCTACGAGCAGTACTTC
15 | TRBD1 | TRBJ1-6 | few | TRBV7-2 | CASTPDRAVNSPLHF | TGTGCCAGCACCCCCGACAGGGCCGTTAATTCACCCCTCCACTTT
15 | . | TRBJ2-1 | many | TRBV6-6 | CASSYGGTEYNEQFF | TGTGCCAGCAGTTACGGTGGAACGGAGTACAATGAGCAGTTCTTC
14 | . | TRBJ2-5 | many | TRBV7-8 | CASSPPRFQETQYF | TGTGCCAGCAGCCCGCCGCGGTTCCAAGAGACCCAGTACTTC
15 | . | TRBJ1-2 | many | TRBV11-2 | CASRFPGGANYGYTF | TGTGCCAGCAGATTCCCGGGAGGGGCTAACTATGGCTACACCTTC
10 | . | TRBJ1-2 | . | TRBV6-1 | CASSTGGYTF | TGTGCCAGCAGTACAGGGGGCTACACCTTC
13 | . | TRBJ2-4 | . | TRBV6-1 | CASHSWGMDIQYF | TGTGCCAGCCACTCTTGGGGTATGGACATTCAGTACTTC
13 | TRBD1 | TRBJ1-2 | . | TRBV5-8 | CASSLQGASGYTF | TGTGCCAGCAGCTTACAGGGGGCGAGTGGCTACACCTTC
14 | TRBD2 | TRBJ2-1 | . | TRBV30 | CAWSLGLATNEQFF | TGTGCCTGGAGTTTGGGACTAGCGACAAATGAGCAGTTCTTC
17 | . | TRBJ1-5 | few | TRBV30 | CAWQPPRGRGSNQPQHF | TGTGCCTGGCAGCCGCCCAGGGGACGAGGGAGCAATCAGCCCCAGCATTTT
15 | . | TRBJ2-7 | few | TRBV5-1 | CASSLLLASSAEQYF | TGCGCCAGCAGCTTATTGCTGGCTAGTTCTGCCGAGCAGTACTTC
18 | . | TRBJ1-2 | many | TRBV7-2 | CASSLVGGGRISPYGYTF | TGTGCCAGCAGCTTAGTGGGAGGAGGACGGATCTCGCCCTATGGCTACACCTTC
15 | . | TRBJ2-1 | few | TRBV9 | CASSVASGMYNEQFF | TGTGCCAGCAGCGTAGCCAGCGGTATGTACAATGAGCAGTTCTTC
14 | TRBD2 | TRBJ2-5 | many | TRBV24-1 | CATSSGGARETQYF | TGTGCCACCAGTTCGGGGGGGGCTCGAGAGACCCAGTACTTC
16 | . | TRBJ1-5 | few | TRBV7-2 | CASSWLGGGGNQPQHF | TGTGCCAGCAGCTGGTTGGGTGGGGGGGGCAATCAGCCCCAGCATTTT